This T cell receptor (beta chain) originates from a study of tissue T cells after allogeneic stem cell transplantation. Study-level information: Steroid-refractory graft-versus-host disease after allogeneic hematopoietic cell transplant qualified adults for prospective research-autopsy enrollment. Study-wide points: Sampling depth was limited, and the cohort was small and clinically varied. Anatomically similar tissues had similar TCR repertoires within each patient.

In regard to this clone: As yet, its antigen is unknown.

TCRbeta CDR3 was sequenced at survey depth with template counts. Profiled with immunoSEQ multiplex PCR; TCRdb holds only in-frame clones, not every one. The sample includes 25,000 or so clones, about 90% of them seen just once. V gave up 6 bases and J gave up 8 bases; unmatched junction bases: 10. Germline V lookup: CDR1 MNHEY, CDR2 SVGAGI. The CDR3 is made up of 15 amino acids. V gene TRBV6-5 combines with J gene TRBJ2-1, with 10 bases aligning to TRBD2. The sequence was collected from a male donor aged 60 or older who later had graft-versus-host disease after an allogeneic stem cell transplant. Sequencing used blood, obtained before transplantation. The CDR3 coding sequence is TGTGCCAGCAGACCTGCTAGCGGGAGAAGGGATGAGCAGTTCTTC. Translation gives CASRPASGRRDEQFF.